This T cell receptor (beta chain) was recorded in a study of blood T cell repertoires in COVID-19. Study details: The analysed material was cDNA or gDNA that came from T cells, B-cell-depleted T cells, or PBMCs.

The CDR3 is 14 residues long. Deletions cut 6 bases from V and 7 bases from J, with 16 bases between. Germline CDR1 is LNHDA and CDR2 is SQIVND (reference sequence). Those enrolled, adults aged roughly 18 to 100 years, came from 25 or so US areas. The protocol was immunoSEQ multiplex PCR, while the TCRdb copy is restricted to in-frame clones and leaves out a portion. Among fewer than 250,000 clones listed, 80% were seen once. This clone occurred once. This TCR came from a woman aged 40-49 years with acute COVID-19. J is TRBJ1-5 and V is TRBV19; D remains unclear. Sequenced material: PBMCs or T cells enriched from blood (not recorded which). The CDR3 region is CASSQSGVEQPQHF. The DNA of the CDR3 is TGTGCCAGTAGCCAAAGCGGGGTAGAGCAGCCCCAGCATTTT.